The 10 T cell receptor beta chains listed next were all sequenced from one sample in a study of CD8+ T cells in alopecia areata. Extraction of RNA preceded its reverse transcription into cDNA, which served as the sequencing template. Sequenced by immunoSEQ multiplex PCR; TCRdb stores in-frame clones only, minus some. The table lists some 99,000 clones, 35% to 50% of them singletons. Sequenced input: CD4+ T cells sorted from blood. These receptors were taken from a human donor with alopecia areata.

The chain carries TRBV2 and TRBJ1-5, with D unresolved. This CDR3 spans 12 amino acids. Germline CDR1 and CDR2: SNHLY and FYNNEI. Trimming pared 7 bases from V and 5 bases from J, leaving 9 bases between. DNA of the CDR3: TGTGCCAGCAACGGGGAGCATCAGCCCCAGCATTTT. Its translation: CASNGEHQPQHF.

The chain couples TRBV4-3 to TRBJ2-7; D might be TRBD1 or TRBD2, each matching 5 bases. Between the trimmed V and J ends, which lost 0 bases and 3 bases, there was a span of 15 bases. CDR3 length equals 16 residues. CDR1 is LGHNA, CDR2 YSLEER, per germline. The CDR3 sequence is CASSQDRRDGYYEQYF. Here the CDR3 DNA reads TGCGCCAGCAGCCAAGATCGTCGGGACGGATACTACGAGCAGTACTTC.

The V gene is TRBV11-2, the J gene TRBJ2-3; TRBD2 is a possible D gene (5 bases). The germline CDR1 and CDR2 sequences are SGHAT and FQNNGV. V lost 4 bases, J lost 6 bases, and 14 bases lay in between. The CDR3 has 14 residues. The CDR3 reads CASSSWAAGDTQYF. The CDR3 DNA follows: TGTGCCAGCAGCTCCTGGGCGGCGGGTGATACGCAGTATTTT.

The CDR3 sequence is CASSSETGMNTEAFF. Written as DNA, the CDR3 is TGTGCCAGCTCATCAGAGACAGGGATGAACACTGAAGCTTTCTTT. This sequence joins TRBV18 and TRBJ1-1, with 7 positions matching TRBD1. The germline gives CDR1 KGHSH, CDR2 LQKENI. The CDR3 extends over 15 amino acids. Germline trimming cut 5 bases from V and 0 bases from J; bases unmatched to any gene: 6.

The genes are TRBV27 and TRBJ2-2; 9 bases align to TRBD2. Germline lookup yields CDR1 MNHEY and CDR2 SMNVEV (reference sequence). Unmatched junction bases numbered 8, after V lost 2 bases and J lost 4 bases. This CDR3 region has 17 residues. The CDR3 region has the DNA TGTGCCAGCAGTTTAAGAGGAGCGGGGGGCGGCACCGGGGAGCTGTTTTTT. It codes for CASSLRGAGGGTGELFF.

V is TRBV27 and J is TRBJ1-2; D is perhaps TRBD1 (6 bases). CDR3 length: 17 amino acids. The germline gives CDR1 MNHEY, CDR2 SMNVEV (reference sequence). Trimming took 6 bases from V and 4 from J, leaving 24 bases between them. The CDR3 loop is CASSPDRKNLERYGYTF. CDR3 bases: TGTGCCAGCAGCCCCGACAGGAAGAACCTCGAACGCTATGGCTACACCTTC.

In this sample, this clone turned up a few times. The gene calls are TRBV29-1 and TRBJ1-2; no definite D call. Germline CDR1 and CDR2: SQVTM and ANQGSEA. The CDR3 is 13 residues long. V was clipped by 4 bases and J by 8 bases, with 17 bases between them. Here the CDR3 reads CSVGSAGPGGYTF. In DNA form, the CDR3 reads TGCAGCGTTGGGAGTGCAGGCCCAGGAGGCTACACCTTC.

The chain combines TRBV7-2 with TRBJ2-1; D ambiguous. Trimming cost V 2 bases and J 9 bases, with 11 bases left between them. The germline V gene encodes CDR1 SGHTA and CDR2 FQGNSA. The CDR3 spans 13 residues. CDR3 loop: CASSLPYWGEQFF. Here the CDR3 DNA reads TGTGCCAGCAGCTTACCCTATTGGGGTGAGCAGTTCTTC.

The chain joins TRBV4-3 to TRBJ1-2; D is uncertain. CDR3 length equals 15 residues. V lost 1 base to trimming and J lost 0 bases, with 9 bases between them. In germline, CDR1 is LGHNA, CDR2 YSLEER. CDR3 DNA sequence: TGCGCCAGCAGCCAAGCAGCCACATCTAACTATGGCTACACCTTC. Amino acids: CASSQAATSNYGYTF.

The chain carries TRBV5-1 and TRBJ2-5, with D unclear. Germline V CDR1 and CDR2: SGHRS, YFSETQ. The CDR3 sequence is 11 residues long. V dropped 5 bases and J dropped 4 bases, with 6 bases sitting between them. The CDR3 sequence is CASSGRETQYF. CDR3 nucleotide sequence: TGCGCCAGCAGTGGTCGAGAGACCCAGTACTTC.